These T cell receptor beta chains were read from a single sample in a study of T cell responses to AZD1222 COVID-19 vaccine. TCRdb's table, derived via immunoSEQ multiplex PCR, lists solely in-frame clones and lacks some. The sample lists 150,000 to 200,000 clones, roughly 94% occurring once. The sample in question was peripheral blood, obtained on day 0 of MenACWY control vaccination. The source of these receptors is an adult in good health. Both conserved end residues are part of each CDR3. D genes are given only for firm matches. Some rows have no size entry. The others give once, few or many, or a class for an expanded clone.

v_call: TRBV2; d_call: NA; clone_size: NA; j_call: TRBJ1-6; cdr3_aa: CASSDEGFSYNSPLHF; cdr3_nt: TGTGCCAGCAGTGATGAAGGATTCTCCTATAATTCACCCCTTCACTTT
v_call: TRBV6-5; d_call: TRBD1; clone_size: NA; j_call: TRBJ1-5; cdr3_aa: CASRTTGGARQPQHF; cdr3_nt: TGTGCCAGCAGGACCACAGGGGGCGCGAGGCAGCCCCAGCATTTT
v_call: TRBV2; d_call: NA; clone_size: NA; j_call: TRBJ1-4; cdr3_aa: CASSSGATNEKLFF; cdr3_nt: TGTGCCAGCAGTTCAGGTGCAACTAATGAAAAACTGTTTTTT
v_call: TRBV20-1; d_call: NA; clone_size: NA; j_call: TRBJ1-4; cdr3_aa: CSASGGKASNEKLFF; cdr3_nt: TGCAGTGCTAGTGGAGGAAAGGCCTCTAATGAAAAACTGTTTTTT
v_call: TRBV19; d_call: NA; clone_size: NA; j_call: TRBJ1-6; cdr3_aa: CASSPGPFNSPLHF; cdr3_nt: TGTGCCAGTAGTCCGGGACCGTTTAATTCACCCCTCCACTTT
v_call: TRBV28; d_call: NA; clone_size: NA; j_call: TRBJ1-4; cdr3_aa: CASSFQGPSDEKLFF; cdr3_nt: TGTGCCAGCAGTTTCCAAGGACCCTCGGATGAAAAACTGTTTTTT
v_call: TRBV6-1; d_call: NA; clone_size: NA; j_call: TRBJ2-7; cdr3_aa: CASSEARGSEQYF; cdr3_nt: TGTGCCAGCAGTGAAGCCCGGGGTTCCGAGCAGTACTTC
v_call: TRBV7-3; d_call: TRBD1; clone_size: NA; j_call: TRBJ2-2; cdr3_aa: CASSLRGQGQGNTGELFF; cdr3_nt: TGTGCCAGCAGCTTAAGAGGCCAGGGACAGGGGAACACCGGGGAGCTGTTTTTT
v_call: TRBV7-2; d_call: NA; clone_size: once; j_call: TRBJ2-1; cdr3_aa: CASSLAGVNNEQFF; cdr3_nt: TGTGCCAGCAGCTTAGCCGGGGTCAACAATGAGCAGTTCTTC
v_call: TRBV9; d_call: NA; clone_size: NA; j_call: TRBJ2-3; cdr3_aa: CASSEAGSTDTQYF; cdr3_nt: TGTGCCAGCAGCGAGGCTGGGAGCACAGATACGCAGTATTTT
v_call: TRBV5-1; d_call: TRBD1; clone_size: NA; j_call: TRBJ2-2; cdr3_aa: CASNREKRDRGITGELFF; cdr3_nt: TGCGCCAGCAACCGCGAAAAACGGGACAGGGGCATCACCGGGGAGCTGTTTTTT
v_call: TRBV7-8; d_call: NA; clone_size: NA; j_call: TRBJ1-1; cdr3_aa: CASSSNPLGNTEAFF; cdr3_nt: TGTGCCAGCAGCTCCAACCCGTTGGGGAACACTGAAGCTTTCTTT
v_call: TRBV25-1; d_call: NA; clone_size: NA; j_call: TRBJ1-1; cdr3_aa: CASSGTAGIGTEAFF; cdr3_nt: TGTGCCAGCAGTGGAACGGCGGGGATAGGAACTGAAGCTTTCTTT
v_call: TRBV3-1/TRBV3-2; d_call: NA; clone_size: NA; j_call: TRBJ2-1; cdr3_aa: CASSPQRGIGEQFF; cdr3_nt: TGTGCCAGCAGCCCTCAAAGAGGGATAGGTGAGCAGTTCTTC
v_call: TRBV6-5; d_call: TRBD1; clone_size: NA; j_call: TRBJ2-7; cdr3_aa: CASSYGDSSYEQYF; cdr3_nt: TGTGCCAGCAGTTACGGGGACAGCTCCTACGAGCAGTACTTC
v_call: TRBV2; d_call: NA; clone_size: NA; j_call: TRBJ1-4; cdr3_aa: CASRADRDHEKLFF; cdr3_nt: TGTGCCAGCAGAGCTGACCGGGACCATGAAAAACTGTTTTTT
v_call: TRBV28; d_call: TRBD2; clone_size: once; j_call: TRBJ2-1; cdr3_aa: CASTVGRDNEQFF; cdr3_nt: TGTGCCAGCACCGTCGGGAGGGACAATGAGCAGTTCTTC
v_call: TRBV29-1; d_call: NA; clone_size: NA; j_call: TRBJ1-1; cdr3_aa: CSVERGLNTEAFF; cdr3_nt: TGCAGCGTTGAACGGGGACTGAACACTGAAGCTTTCTTT
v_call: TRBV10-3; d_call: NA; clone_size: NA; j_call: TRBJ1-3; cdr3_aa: CAISESTATSSTRNTIYF; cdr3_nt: TGTGCCATCAGTGAGTCGACTGCGACTTCATCCACCCGGAACACCATATATTTT
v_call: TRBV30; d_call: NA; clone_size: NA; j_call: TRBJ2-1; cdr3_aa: CAWSVGQGNGNEQFF; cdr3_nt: TGTGCCTGGAGTGTAGGGCAGGGGAACGGCAATGAGCAGTTCTTC
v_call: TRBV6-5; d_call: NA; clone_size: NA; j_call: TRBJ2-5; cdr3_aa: CASNRLGETQYF; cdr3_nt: TGTGCCAGCAATCGATTAGGGGAGACCCAGTACTTC
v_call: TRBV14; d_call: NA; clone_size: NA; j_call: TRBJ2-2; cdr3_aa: CASSQEIGVYTGELFF; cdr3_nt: TGTGCCAGCAGCCAAGAAATTGGCGTTTACACCGGGGAGCTGTTTTTT
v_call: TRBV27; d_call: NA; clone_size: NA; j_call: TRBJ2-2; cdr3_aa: CASKTAAYTGELFF; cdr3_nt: TGTGCCAGCAAAACAGCGGCTTACACCGGGGAGCTGTTTTTT
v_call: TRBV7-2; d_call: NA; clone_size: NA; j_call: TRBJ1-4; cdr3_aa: CASSPRPASNEKLFF; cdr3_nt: TGTGCCAGCAGCCCCCGCCCGGCGAGTAATGAAAAACTGTTTTTT
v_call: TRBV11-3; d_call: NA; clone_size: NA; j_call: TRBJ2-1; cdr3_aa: CASSFRYNEQFF; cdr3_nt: TGTGCCAGCAGCTTCCGCTACAATGAGCAGTTCTTC
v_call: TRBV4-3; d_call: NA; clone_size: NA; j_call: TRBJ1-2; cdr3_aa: CASSQDSPGSTGYTF; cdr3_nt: TGCGCCAGCAGCCAAGATTCTCCAGGCTCGACGGGCTACACCTTC
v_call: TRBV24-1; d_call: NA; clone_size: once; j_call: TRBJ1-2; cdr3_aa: CATSDPQAGKFGYTF; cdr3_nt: TGTGCCACCAGTGATCCCCAGGCGGGGAAATTCGGCTACACCTTC
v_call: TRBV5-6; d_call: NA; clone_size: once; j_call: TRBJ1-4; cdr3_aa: CASSLRRGLDEKLFF; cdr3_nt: TGTGCCAGCAGCCTCCGACGGGGCTTGGATGAAAAACTGTTTTTT
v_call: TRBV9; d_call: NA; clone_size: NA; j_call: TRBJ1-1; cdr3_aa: CASSVGQKNTEAFF; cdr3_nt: TGTGCCAGCAGCGTAGGACAGAAGAACACTGAAGCTTTCTTT
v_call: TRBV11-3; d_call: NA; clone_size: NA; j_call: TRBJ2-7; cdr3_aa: CASSQDYSYEQYF; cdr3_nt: TGTGCCAGCAGCCAGGACTACTCCTACGAGCAGTACTTC
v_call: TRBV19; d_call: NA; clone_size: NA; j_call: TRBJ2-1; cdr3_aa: CASRQFTGTTSYNEQFF; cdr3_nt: TGTGCCAGTAGGCAATTCACCGGGACAACCTCCTACAATGAGCAGTTCTTC
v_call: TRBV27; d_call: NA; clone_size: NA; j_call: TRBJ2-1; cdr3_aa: CASSFSTTHNEQFF; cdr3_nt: TGTGCCAGCAGTTTTTCGACAACCCACAATGAGCAGTTCTTC
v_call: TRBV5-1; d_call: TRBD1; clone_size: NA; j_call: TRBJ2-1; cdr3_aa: CASSLTGTGGSYNEQFF; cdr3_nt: TGCGCCAGCAGCTTGACCGGGACAGGGGGTTCGTACAATGAGCAGTTCTTC
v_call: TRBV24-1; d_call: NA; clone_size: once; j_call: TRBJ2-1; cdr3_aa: CATLSTGGGHNEQFF; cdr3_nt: TGTGCCACCCTCTCCACTGGGGGGGGCCACAATGAGCAGTTCTTC
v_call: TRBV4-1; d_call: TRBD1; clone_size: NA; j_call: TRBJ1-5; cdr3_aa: CASSPLDRVQPQHF; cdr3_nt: TGCGCCAGCAGCCCCCTCGACAGGGTACAGCCCCAGCATTTT
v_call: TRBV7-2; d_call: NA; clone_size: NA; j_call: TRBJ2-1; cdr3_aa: CASTQGLLNEQFF; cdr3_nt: TGTGCCAGCACCCAGGGACTCCTCAATGAGCAGTTCTTC
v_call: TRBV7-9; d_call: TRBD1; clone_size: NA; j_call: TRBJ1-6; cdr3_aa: CASSTARGVSPLHF; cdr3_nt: TGTGCCAGCAGCACCGCCAGGGGGGTATCACCCCTCCACTTT
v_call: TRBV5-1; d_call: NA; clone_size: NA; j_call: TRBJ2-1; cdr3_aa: CASQIQSSYNEQFF; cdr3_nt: TGCGCCAGCCAAATCCAGAGCTCCTACAATGAGCAGTTCTTC
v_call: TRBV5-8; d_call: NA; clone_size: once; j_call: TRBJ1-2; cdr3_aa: CASSRTGANYGYTF; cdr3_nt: TGTGCCAGCAGCCGCACCGGGGCTAACTATGGCTACACCTTC
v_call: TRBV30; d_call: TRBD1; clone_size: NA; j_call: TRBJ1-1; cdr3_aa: CAWGKGQYTEAFF; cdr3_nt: TGTGCCTGGGGGAAGGGACAGTACACTGAAGCTTTCTTT